This T cell receptor (beta chain) was obtained from a study of shared clonotypes between healthy human individuals. About the study: Researchers drew samples from two women and a few men aged 18 to 49.

Sequencing was performed with immunoSEQ multiplex PCR; in TCRdb, only in-frame clones are kept and a portion is missing. The table lists around 330,000 clones, approximately 79% of them singletons. This clone is a singleton in its sample. The V gene lost 2 bases and the J gene lost 1 base, with 6 bases spanning the gap. The CDR3 contains 13 residues. CDR1 is SGHRS and CDR2 is YFSETQ in the germline V gene. The sequencing input was memory CD4+ T cells sorted from blood. The subset here: CD45RA-negative fraction. The receptor was derived from a young man in good health. The rearrangement links TRBV5-1 to TRBJ1-1; D remains unclear. The CDR3 is CASSFTTNTEAFF. The CDR3 DNA reads as TGCGCCAGCAGCTTTACAACGAACACTGAAGCTTTCTTT. The full variable domain, rest sourced from reference TRBV5-1 and TRBJ1-1, is KAGVTQTPRYLIKTRGQQVTLSCSPISGHRSVSWYQQTPGQGLQFLFEYFSETQRNKGNFPGRFSGRQFSNSRSEMNVSTLELGDSALYLCASSFTTNTEAFFGQGTRLTVV.